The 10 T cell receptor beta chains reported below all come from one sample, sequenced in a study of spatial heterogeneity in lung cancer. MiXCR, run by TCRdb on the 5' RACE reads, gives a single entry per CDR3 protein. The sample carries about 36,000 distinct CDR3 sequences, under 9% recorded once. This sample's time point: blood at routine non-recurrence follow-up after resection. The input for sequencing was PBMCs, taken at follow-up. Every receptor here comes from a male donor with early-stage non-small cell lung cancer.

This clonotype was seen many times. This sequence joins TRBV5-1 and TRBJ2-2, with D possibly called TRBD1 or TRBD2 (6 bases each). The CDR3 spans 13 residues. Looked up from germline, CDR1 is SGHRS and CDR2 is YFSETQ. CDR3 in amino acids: CVGRDTQSGELFF. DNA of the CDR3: TGCGTCGGGCGGGACACTCAGTCCGGGGAGCTGTTTTTT.

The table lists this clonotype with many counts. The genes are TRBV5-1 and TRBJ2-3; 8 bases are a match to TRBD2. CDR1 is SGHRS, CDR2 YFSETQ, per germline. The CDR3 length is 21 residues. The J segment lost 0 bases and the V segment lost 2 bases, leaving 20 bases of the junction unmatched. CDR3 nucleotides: TGCGCCAGCAGCTTTTCGAATGTCCGCTTAGCGGGGCACACTAGCACAGATACGCAGTATTTT. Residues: CASSFSNVRLAGHTSTDTQYF.

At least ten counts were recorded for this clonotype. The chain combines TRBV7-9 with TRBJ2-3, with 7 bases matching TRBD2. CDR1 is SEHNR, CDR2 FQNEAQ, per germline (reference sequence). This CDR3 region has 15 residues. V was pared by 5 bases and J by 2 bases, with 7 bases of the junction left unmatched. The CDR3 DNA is TGTGCCAGCAGCCTGCTGGGGGGGGTCACAGATACGCAGTATTTT. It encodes CASSLLGGVTDTQYF.

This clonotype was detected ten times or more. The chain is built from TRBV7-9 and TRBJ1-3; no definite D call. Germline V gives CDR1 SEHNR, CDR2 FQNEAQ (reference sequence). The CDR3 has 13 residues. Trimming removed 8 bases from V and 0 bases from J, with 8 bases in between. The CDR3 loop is CASDPPSGNTIYF. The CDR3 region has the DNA TGTGCCAGCGACCCTCCCTCTGGAAACACCATATATTTT.

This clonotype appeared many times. CDR3 residues: CASSTTTGLDGYTF. The CDR3 DNA is TGTGCCAGCAGCACTACGACAGGGCTCGATGGCTACACCTTC. The chain has TRBV11-2 and TRBJ1-2, with TRBD1 identical over 7 bases. CDR3 length: 14 amino acids. V lost 5 bases and J lost 6; bases outside the gene matches: 9. Germline values: CDR1 SGHAT, CDR2 FQNNGV.

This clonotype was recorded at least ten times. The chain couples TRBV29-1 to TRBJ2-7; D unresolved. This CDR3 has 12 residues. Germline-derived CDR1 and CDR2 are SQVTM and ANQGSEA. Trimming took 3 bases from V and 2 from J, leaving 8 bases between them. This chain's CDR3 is CSVDTTAYEQYF. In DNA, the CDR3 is TGCAGCGTTGACACTACGGCCTACGAGCAGTACTTC.

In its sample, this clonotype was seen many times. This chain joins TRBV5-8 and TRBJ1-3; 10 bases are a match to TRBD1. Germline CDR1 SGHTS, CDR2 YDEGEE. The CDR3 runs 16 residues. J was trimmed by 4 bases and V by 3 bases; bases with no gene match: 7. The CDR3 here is CASSSRTGGSGNTIYF. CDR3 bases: TGTGCCAGCAGCTCCCGGACAGGGGGATCAGGAAACACCATATATTTT.

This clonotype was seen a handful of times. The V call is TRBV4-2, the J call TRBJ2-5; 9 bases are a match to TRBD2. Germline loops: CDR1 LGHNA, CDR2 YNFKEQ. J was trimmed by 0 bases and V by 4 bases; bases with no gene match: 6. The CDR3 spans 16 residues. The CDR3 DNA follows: TGTGCCAGCAGCCTTCTAGCGGGGAAGGACCAAGAGACCCAGTACTTC. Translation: CASSLLAGKDQETQYF.

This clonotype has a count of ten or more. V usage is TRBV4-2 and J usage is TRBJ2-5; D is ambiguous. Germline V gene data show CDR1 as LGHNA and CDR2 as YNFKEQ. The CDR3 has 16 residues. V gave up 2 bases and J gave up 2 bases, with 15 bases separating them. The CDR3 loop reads CASSQTATFTQETQYF. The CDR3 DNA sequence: TGTGCCAGCAGCCAAACAGCCACATTTACGCAAGAGACCCAGTACTTC.

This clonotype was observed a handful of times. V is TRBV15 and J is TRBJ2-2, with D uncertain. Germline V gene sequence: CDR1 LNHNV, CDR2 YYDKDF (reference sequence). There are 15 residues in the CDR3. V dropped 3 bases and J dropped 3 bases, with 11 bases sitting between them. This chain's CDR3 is CATSRGSSDTGELFF. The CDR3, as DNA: TGTGCCACCAGCAGGGGGTCCTCGGACACCGGGGAGCTGTTTTTT.